This entry features one T cell receptor beta chain sequence. No antigen is known for it. The data stem from a study of shared clonotypes between healthy human individuals. Study observations and caveats: About 4.5% of naive CD4 clonotypes were common to a few donors. Among donors, sharing of clonotypes was expected to be affected by sequencing depth.

Replicate PCRs for sorted subsets used approximately 220 ng DNA; this equaled about 30,000 T cell genomes. Clones were read by immunoSEQ multiplex PCR, and TCRdb kept only the in-frame ones, dropping some. The data hold almost 700,000 clones, with about 90% observed a single time. Naivety among CD8 cells was defined by CD45RO negativity and positive CCR7 selection, thereby excluding terminally differentiated effector memory CD45RA+ cells. Donors were healthy HIV-negative adults without recent acute infections or vaccinations. The CDR3 runs to 15 residues. CDR1 and CDR2 from the germline V gene are SGHAT and FQNNGV.

The sample was naive CD8+ T cells sorted from blood. The chain links TRBV11-2 to TRBJ2-5; 11 bases line up with TRBD2. TRBJ2-7 matches the DNA end more closely, so the J call is doubtful. The source of this sequence is a man in his thirties or forties in good health. CDR3 coding DNA: TGTGCCAGCAGCTTATCCCTAGCGGGAGGCTACGAGCAGTACTTC. Encoded protein: CASSLSLAGGYEQYF.